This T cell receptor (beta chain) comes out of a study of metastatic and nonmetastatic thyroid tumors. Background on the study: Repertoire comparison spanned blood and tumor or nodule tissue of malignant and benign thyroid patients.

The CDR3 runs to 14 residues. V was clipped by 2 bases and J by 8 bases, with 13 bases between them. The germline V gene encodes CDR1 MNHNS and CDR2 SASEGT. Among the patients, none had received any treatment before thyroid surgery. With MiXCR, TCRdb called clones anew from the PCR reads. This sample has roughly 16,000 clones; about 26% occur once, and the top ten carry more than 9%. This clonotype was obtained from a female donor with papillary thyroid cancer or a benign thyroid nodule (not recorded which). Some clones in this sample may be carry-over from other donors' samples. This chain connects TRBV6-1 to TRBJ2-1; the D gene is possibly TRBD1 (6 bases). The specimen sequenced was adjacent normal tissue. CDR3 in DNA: TGTGCCAGCAGTGAAACCGACAGGTTCCATGAGCAGTTCTTC. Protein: CASSETDRFHEQFF.